This TCR beta chain stems from a study of identical twins (dated by TCRdb to between 2015 and 2016). Describing the broader study: The study deep-sequenced TCR alpha and beta repertoires from monozygotic twins, unrelated adults of various ages and cord blood to test whether fetal clonotypes persist. To rule out contamination, replicate twin experiments were performed at different times with different library preparation protocols. The research as a whole found: In monozygotic twins, out-of-frame TCR alpha sharing was systematically underestimated by recombination models, although the models agreed with sharing between unrelated individuals. Excess twin sharing in beta out-of-frame sequences was weaker because fewer shared sequences lowered the signal-to-noise ratio. Because the same donors could not be followed over many years, conclusions were based on cross-sectional statistical analysis. Compared with coincidental sharing between unrelated individuals, out-of-frame TCR alpha sequences shared between twins had an excess of sequences with low generation probability. Invariant T cells such as MAIT and iNKT could partly confound zero-insertion analyses, although diverse VJ usage argued against such confounding for most clonotypes. Abundant cord blood beta clonotypes carried fewer insertions; young adult naive repertoires showed a weaker similar trend, while memory repertoires showed none.

Every donor in the study was a healthy Caucasian. The twin cohort comprised three pairs of female monozygotic twins, all aged about 18 to 29 years. The RNA used for TCR libraries was isolated from peripheral blood mononuclear cells. Libraries were constructed by 5' RACE. The sequencer listed for this sample is Illumina HiSeq 2000. Template switching introduced a universal primer binding site; the final cDNA contained a unique molecular identifier, enabling accurate counting of TCR cDNA molecules. First-strand cDNA for TCR alpha and beta chains was synthesized from specific primers in the conserved constant-segment region. To control for contamination, every cDNA library was double barcoded, receiving both a SMART-Mk sample barcode and Illumina barcodes. TruSeq adapter sequences and Illumina sample barcodes were added in two successive PCR steps. The TCR alpha and beta cDNA libraries were sequenced on the Illumina HiSeq platform using custom primers. Per the original workflow: MiGEC was used to process raw reads and extract unique molecular identifiers, and MiXCR was used to find CDR3 positions. Recombination models were inferred per individual with the repgenHMM and IGoR tools using an EM algorithm. The tcR package in R was used for shared clonotype analysis, with sharing normalized by the product of cloneset sizes. To study raw recombination without the effects of thymic and clonal selection, out-of-frame nonproductive sequences were analyzed. TCRdb redid the processing of the public reads, applying fastp at Q25 and MiXCR, and retained in-frame beta chains. Every distinct CDR3 protein forms one entry, paired with its most common genes and DNA. The V and J calls come from TCRdb's annotation, not from the publication. Counted in this sample were 600,000 to 800,000 distinct CDR3 sequences; less than 25% of them appeared once. The ten largest clones add up to around 4.5% of the sample.

Measured from the cysteine to the phenylalanine, the CDR3 is 12 residues long. Just the 36-base CDR3 DNA is kept, in frame starting at base 1. V is cut by 6 bases and J by 7 bases, and the space between the germline ends is 15 bases. CDR1 and CDR2 are drawn from the germline V gene (reference sequence): DFQATT, SNEGSKA. This clonotype was detected a few times. Its specific antigen is unknown. No qualities accompany the bases; no much larger clone lies one base away. The same sample was also used in a study of T cells expressing NK-cell markers. The second study reports: TCR beta-chain repertoires were profiled in sorted CD3+CD56+NKG2C+, CD3+CD56+NKG2C- and CD3+CD56-NKG2C+ T-cell subsets from seven or eight donors. Seven of the eight sequenced donors were HCMV-seropositive and one was HCMV-seronegative. To restrict sorting to alphabetaTCR-expressing T cells, an anti-gammadeltaTCR antibody was added in several experiments. For five or six donors, the dominant CD3+CD56+NKG2C+ clonotypes were among the top 10 CD8+ clonotypes and accounted for roughly 1.0-8% of CD8+ T cells. Those dominant clonotypes were again the most abundant among CD3+CD56-NKG2C+ cells in several donors, at 28.3-60.1%. It remained unclear whether the expanded NKG2C-expressing T cell clones were specific for HCMV antigens. The eight sequenced donors were randomly selected healthy volunteers, three men and five women. A commercial ELISA kit detecting HCMV-specific IgG in serum was used to determine HCMV serostatus. Bulk peripheral blood T-cell repertoires were additionally sequenced from unsorted PBMC for about 6 donors. Reads were demultiplexed and grouped by UMI with MIGEC, and clonotypes were assembled and quantified with MiTCR. To exclude erroneous sequences, any TCR cDNA sequence not supported by at least two reads was discarded. The tcR package was used for downstream repertoire analysis, and clonotypes were matched between fractions using CDR3 nucleotide sequence together with V segment. VDJmatch was used to annotate antigen specificity against VDJdb, with one amino acid substitution in CDR3 allowed.

The chain links TRBV20-1 with TRBJ1-2, with the D gene not confidently named. Specimen: PBMCs. This clonotype originated in a woman aged 18-29 years in good health. The DNA sequence follows: TGCAGTGCCCAGGACCTAAGCAGTGGCTACACCTTC. Its product reads: CSAQDLSSGYTF.